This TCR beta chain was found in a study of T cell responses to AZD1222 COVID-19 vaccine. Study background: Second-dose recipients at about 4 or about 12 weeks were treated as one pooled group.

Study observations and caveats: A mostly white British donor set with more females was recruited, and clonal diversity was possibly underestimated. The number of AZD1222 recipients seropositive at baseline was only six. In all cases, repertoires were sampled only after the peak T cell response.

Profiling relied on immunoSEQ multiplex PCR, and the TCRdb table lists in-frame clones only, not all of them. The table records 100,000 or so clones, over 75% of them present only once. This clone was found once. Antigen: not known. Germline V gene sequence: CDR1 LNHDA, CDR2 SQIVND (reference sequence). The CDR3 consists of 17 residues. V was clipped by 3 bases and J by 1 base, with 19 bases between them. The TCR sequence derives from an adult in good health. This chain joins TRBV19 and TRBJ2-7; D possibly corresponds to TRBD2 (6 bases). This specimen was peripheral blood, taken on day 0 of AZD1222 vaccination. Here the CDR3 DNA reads TGTGCCAGTAGTATCGGGGCAGGGAGGAGTAGGTCCTACGAGCAGTACTTC. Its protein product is CASSIGAGRSRSYEQYF.